This TCR beta chain was captured by sequencing in a study of somatic mutations in cytotoxic T cells in rheumatoid arthritis. With respect to this clone: The antigen is unknown.

General study results and limits: Among under 75 patients, about eight showed a largest CD8+ clone that surpassed 20% of CD8+ cells.

Profiling relied on immunoSEQ multiplex PCR, and the TCRdb table lists in-frame clones only, not all of them. Of over 15,000 clones in the sample, over 80% are singletons; the top ten hold around 9.9%. Germline V gives CDR1 LGHNA, CDR2 YSLEER. Trimming took 1 base from V and 3 from J, leaving 12 bases between them. This CDR3 is 15 amino acids long. This chain links TRBV4-3 with TRBJ1-2; D is perhaps TRBD1 (6 bases). The sequenced sample was CD8+ T cells sorted from blood. The clonotype originates from a man younger than 30 with rheumatoid arthritis. CDR3 bases: TGCGCCAGCAGCCAAGCCTTCGGGGGCTACTATGGCTACACCTTC. This codes for CASSQAFGGYYGYTF.